This entry describes one T cell receptor (beta chain). Its antigen remains unknown. The sample is drawn from a study of T cell responses to AZD1222 COVID-19 vaccine. Whole-study context: Timing groups of about 4 and about 12 weeks for second doses were pooled.

TCRdb's copy holds only in-frame clones and misses some; the assay was immunoSEQ multiplex PCR. The sample consists of 53,000 or so clones, approximately 84% of them appearing once. Germline V gives CDR1 LGHDT, CDR2 YNNKEL (reference sequence). The CDR3 is made up of 16 amino acids. Trimming took 0 bases from V and 0 from J, leaving 10 bases between them. Findings of the study overall: Spike-specific TCR breadth and depth grew following two AZD1222 doses. Spike-wide vaccine-associated CD4 TCRs dominated at 160-218 and 743-854. Possibly, clonal diversity was underestimated; donors were largely white British and included more females.

The chain employs TRBV3-1 (or the pseudogene TRBV3-2) and TRBJ2-3; no definite D call. The TCR was taken from an adult in good health. The sample was peripheral blood, taken on day 0 of AZD1222 vaccination. The CDR3 DNA sequence: TGTGCCAGCAGCCAAGATGGCAGGAGTAGCACAGATACGCAGTATTTT. Translating it yields CASSQDGRSSTDTQYF.